This record looks at one T cell receptor (beta chain) sequence and its context. Its antigen is still unknown. TCRdb's table, derived via immunoSEQ multiplex PCR, lists solely in-frame clones and lacks some. Here the sample spans tens of thousands of clones, around 84% being singletons. The data originate from a study of T cell responses to AZD1222 COVID-19 vaccine. Whole-study findings and limits: Donors were largely white British and mainly female; clonal diversity was possibly underestimated. Increased Spike-specific TCR breadth and depth were observed after two AZD1222 doses.

The length of the CDR3 is 17 residues. The germline gives CDR1 WNHNN, CDR2 SYGVQD (reference sequence). Trimming cost V 3 bases and J 0 bases; bases outside gene matches: 6. This sequence joins TRBV10-1 and TRBJ2-3; the match to TRBD2 covers 10 bases. This material consisted of peripheral blood, taken on day 0 of AZD1222 vaccination. The TCR was taken from an adult in good health. CDR3 DNA: TGCGCCAGCAGTGACCAGCGGGGGGGCTCAAGCACAGATACGCAGTATTTT. Protein sequence: CASSDQRGGSSTDTQYF.